What follows is one T cell receptor beta chain and its context. Its antigen has not been determined. Per-nucleotide qualities are absent, and no much larger clonotype sits a single base away. The time point label here, explained by the study, means: roughly 24 weeks on oral tofacitinib. Interpreted using the paper, the treatment or condition label stands for: oral pan-JAK inhibitor, 5-10 mg twice daily. Peripheral blood and lesional scalp punch biopsies were obtained from patients with alopecia areata. PBMCs were isolated by density centrifugation and stained for CD3, CD4 and CD8, and CD4+ and CD8+ T cells were sorted on a FACSAria. The sample is drawn from a study of CD8+ T cells in alopecia areata (dated by TCRdb to between 2017 and 2018). Background for the entire study: Treated patients were enrolled in an open-label pilot trial of oral tofacitinib, 5 to 10 mg twice daily, for moderate-to-severe alopecia areata. Clonality in the scalp was compared among normal scalp (n=4), patchy alopecia areata scalp (n=8), and alopecia totalis/universalis scalp (n=8). Tofacitinib was administered for 6 to 18 months, and 6 months of follow-up off drug were then conducted to assess delayed response and recurrence. Human TCRbeta sequencing covered scalp tissue and sorted CD4+ and CD8+ peripheral blood T cells from patchy and totalis/universalis alopecia areata patients and healthy controls. The RNA source kit depended on sample type: the PAXgene miRNA kit for fixed scalp, the miRNeasy kit for PBMCs, and the RNeasy kit for mouse skin. Tofacitinib-treated patients had biopsies at baseline and at 4 and 24 weeks of treatment, with a later scalp biopsy in several patients. Disease severity in treated patients was measured with the SALT score, which quantifies the percentage of affected scalp surface area. The study used high-throughput TCRbeta sequencing to examine T cell clonal expansion in alopecia areata, in both the C3H/HeJ mouse model and human patients. Amplification of TCRbeta CDR3 regions was done by immunoSEQ multiplex PCR using 35 Vbeta forward primers and 13 Jbeta reverse primers.

The study at large found these results: With tofacitinib, both scalp clonality and the number of expanded CD8+ clones among the top 100 scalp clones went down significantly. Shared TCR sequences between patients were less evident than in mice, which may be partly attributable to HLA diversity in the patient population. Resident alphabeta T cells in normal human skin are also sequenced, complicating scalp TCR repertoire analysis, unlike mouse skin dominated by gammadelta T cells. Higher clonality and more expanded CD8+ clones were observed in lesional scalp than in normal scalp, particularly in alopecia totalis/universalis, a finding suggestive of antigenic drive. Because the treated cohort was small and included a single nonresponder, larger studies are needed to assess links between baseline CD8+ expansion and response. Many expanded lesional clones persisted in scalp and blood during tofacitinib treatment, which may partly explain relapse after stopping treatment.

CDR1 and CDR2 (SGHRS, YFSETQ) derive from the germline V gene. V is pruned by 9 bases and J by 6 bases, leaving 13 bases of the junction without a gene match. Taken from cysteine to phenylalanine, the CDR3 has 15 residues. Of the read, only the CDR3 DNA is kept; its 45 bases are in frame from base 1. Library construction relied on the immunoSEQ multiplex PCR assay. RNA was extracted from all samples and reverse transcribed into cDNA, which served as template for TCR sequencing. SuperScript III was used to make first-strand cDNA, primed with a 2:1 mix of oligo-dT and random hexamers. A synthetic immune receptor repertoire was used to assess amplification bias, and residual bias was removed computationally. Regarding the original processing steps: Raw reads were preprocessed to remove errors, and CDR3 was defined according to IMGT conventions as the region from the conserved cysteine to phenylalanine. Clonality was calculated as 1 minus Shannon entropy normalized by log2 of the number of productive unique TCRs. Scalp TCRbeta sequences were cross-referenced with sorted blood CD4 and CD8 repertoires so that the CD4 or CD8 identity of scalp clones could be inferred. Held by TCRdb, this immuneACCESS table contains in-frame sequences only and omits some clones. Under half of the omission traces to an unresolved V gene where checked; the cause of the rest is unknown. V and J calls and clone size are given by that table; D and trimming were obtained from the DNA. This sample comprises approximately 160,000 clones, about 60% of them detected only once. 11% to 15% of the sample is taken by the ten largest.

This sequence uses TRBV5-1 and TRBJ2-1, with 9 bases matching TRBD2. The TCR was taken from a human donor with alopecia areata. The sequenced sample was CD4+ T cells sorted from blood, obtained at week 24, from a patient treated with tofacitinib. Here is the DNA: TGCGCCACCGGCCCCGGCGGGGGGGCCTTCAATGAGCAGTTCTTC. Translation gives CATGPGGGAFNEQFF.